This T cell receptor (beta chain) was captured in a study of blood T cells in healthy people across ages. Study overall: For every two T cells, template switching captured about one barcoded beta molecule. Findings and limits, study-wide: Leaving the PBMCs unsorted stopped any conclusive comparison of naive versus antigen-experienced cells. Diversity was higher, and naive CD4+ cells more numerous, in long-lived donors than in aged donors.

The V gene lost 7 bases and the J gene lost 6 bases, with 9 bases spanning the gap. The CDR3 consists of 12 residues. This clonotype was observed a few times. The antigen is unknown. Primers used in a second PCR of roughly 6 to 11 cycles were a sample-barcoded 5' primer and a J-beta primer mix. Each cDNA molecule was tagged by a template-switch adaptor with 12 random nucleotides. TCRdb redid the calling of the 5' RACE reads with MiXCR, one entry per CDR3 protein. The sample lists 270,000 or so distinct CDR3 sequences, roughly a quarter occurring once. This rearrangement joins TRBV12-3 or TRBV12-4 to TRBJ1-4; D gene uncertain. The sequence came from a woman aged 70-85 years in good health. The sequenced sample was blood. The CDR3 is CASTSRHEKLFF. The CDR3 DNA reads TGTGCCAGCACAAGTCGGCATGAAAAACTGTTTTTT.